These 32 T cell receptor beta chains originate from one sample sequenced in a study of a mutant IDH1 vaccine in newly diagnosed glioma (dated by TCRdb to the early 2020s). Their antigens remain unidentified. The library came from the immunoSEQ multiplex PCR assay. The clones in this table, taken by TCRdb from immuneACCESS, are in-frame only. Not every clone is retained; where verified, under half of the shortfall comes from an unresolved V gene, and the cause of the rest is unknown. The sample data list around 40,000 clones, and 80% to 90% of these were observed just once. About 1.5% of the sample lies in the top ten. Reading the label with the study, this specimen's time point is: week 35, safety follow-up. Every vaccine dose consisted of 300 ug of a 20-mer mutant IDH1 peptide in Montanide, administered subcutaneously together with topical imiquimod. This sample comprised PBMCs, obtained from a glioma patient whose treatment included an IDH1 peptide vaccine. The receptor source for this set is a man in his forties or fifties with glioma.

This chain links TRBV4-1 with TRBJ1-2; maybe TRBD1 (6 bases). The CDR3 extends over 15 amino acids. Germline values: CDR1 MGHRA, CDR2 YSYEKL. Trimming removed 2 bases at V and 6 bases at J, with 16 bases between. The CDR3 loop is CASSQQNRDYDGYTF. The CDR3 DNA is TGCGCCAGCAGCCAACAGAACAGGGATTACGATGGCTACACCTTC.

J is TRBJ1-3 and V is TRBV5-8; D ambiguous. V lost 1 base and J lost 1, with 3 bases in between. Germline values: CDR1 SGHTS, CDR2 YDEGEE. The CDR3 is 13 residues long. DNA for the CDR3: TGTGCCAGCAGCTTGTATTCTGGAAACACCATATATTTT. The encoded protein is CASSLYSGNTIYF.

This clone was counted a few times. The chain links TRBV4-3 to TRBJ2-7; 9 bases are a match to TRBD1. V was clipped by 4 bases and J by 6 bases; unmatched bases: 4. This CDR3 is built from 13 residues. Germline lookup yields CDR1 LGHNA and CDR2 YSLEER. The CDR3 nucleotides are TGCGCCAGCAGCCGGGACAGGGTCGGCGAGCAGTACTTC. Amino acid sequence: CASSRDRVGEQYF.

V gene TRBV19 combines with J gene TRBJ2-1; TRBD2 is a possible D gene (6 bases). Germline CDR1 reads LNHDA; CDR2 reads SQIVND (reference sequence). The CDR3 length is 13 residues. V was shortened by 7 bases and J by 12 bases, with 19 bases between the two germline ends. As DNA, the CDR3 is TGTGCCAGTATGGCGGGATTCGCCCGGGGGCAGTTCTTC. Translation gives CASMAGFARGQFF. Variable domain in full (rest from reference TRBV19 and TRBJ2-1): DGGITQSPKYLFRKEGQNVTLSCEQNLNHDAMYWYRQDPGQGLRLIYYSQIVNDFQKGDIAEGYSVSREKKESFPLTVTSAQKNPTAFYLCASMAGFARGQFFGPGTRLTVL.

The V and J genes are TRBV5-1 and TRBJ2-3, with 10 bases that match TRBD2. CDR1 and CDR2 from the germline V gene are SGHRS and YFSETQ. The CDR3 spans 15 residues. The V gene end was trimmed by 0 bases and the J gene end by 4 bases; junction bases not matched to a gene: 2. CDR3 sequence (DNA): TGCGCCAGCAGCTTGGCCGGGACTAGCGCAGATACGCAGTATTTT. Translated, it gives CASSLAGTSADTQYF.

The gene calls are TRBV7-6 and TRBJ1-6; 9 nucleotides line up with TRBD1. Germline trimming cut 5 bases from V and 7 bases from J; bases unmatched to any gene: 6. Germline V gene lookup returns CDR1 SGHVS and CDR2 FNYEAQ. The CDR3 runs to 15 residues. CDR3 amino acids: CASSPQDRGNSPLHF. The CDR3 DNA is TGTGCCAGCAGCCCCCAAGACAGGGGGAATTCACCCCTCCACTTT.

The chain couples TRBV27 to TRBJ1-2, with D maybe TRBD1 (5 bases). Germline V lookup: CDR1 MNHEY, CDR2 SMNVEV (reference sequence). This CDR3 region has 17 residues. The V end was cut by 2 bases, the J end by 8 bases, with 24 bases between. The CDR3 bases are TGTGCCAGCAGTTTAACCCCCACCGGGACGCAGTCTCGGGGCTACACCTTC. Its translation is CASSLTPTGTQSRGYTF.

The chain joins TRBV7-8 to TRBJ2-5; D possibly corresponds to TRBD1 (6 bases). V lost 3 bases to trimming and J lost 4 bases, with 12 bases between them. The CDR3 covers 14 residues. CDR1 is SGHVS and CDR2 is FQNEAQ in the germline V gene. This CDR3 is CASSFSTGLETQYF. The CDR3 coding sequence is TGTGCCAGCAGCTTTTCGACAGGCCTAGAGACCCAGTACTTC.

The CDR3 nucleotides are TGTGCCAGCAGCTCTACTCTACCGATGACACGGAGCAATCAGCCCCAGCATTTT. The encoded protein is CASSSTLPMTRSNQPQHF. The rearrangement links TRBV7-9 to TRBJ1-5; D gene ambiguous. V was cut by 4 bases and J by 1 base, with 20 bases left in between. The V gene's germline CDR1 is SEHNR and CDR2 FQNEAQ (reference sequence). The CDR3 runs to 18 residues.

This clone appeared once. The chain employs TRBV28 and TRBJ2-3, with D perhaps matching TRBD2 (5 bases). The V and J ends lost 6 bases and 1 base respectively, with 17 bases between them. The CDR3 spans 16 residues. Germline CDR1 reads MDHEN; CDR2 reads SYDVKM. The CDR3 coding sequence is TGTGCCAGCAGCATAAGAGGGTACCGCGGCACAGATACGCAGTATTTT. Protein: CASSIRGYRGTDTQYF.

V and J are TRBV4-2 and TRBJ1-3; D not certain. CDR1 is LGHNA, CDR2 YNFKEQ, per germline. The V end was cut by 0 bases, the J end by 4 bases, with 10 bases between. The CDR3 contains 15 residues. The CDR3 sequence: CASSQDLESGNTIYF. CDR3 nucleotides: TGTGCCAGCAGCCAAGATCTTGAATCGGGAAACACCATATATTTT.

CDR3 nucleotides: TGTGCCAGCAGCGCCGGGACAGGGCATGGCTACACCTTC. Protein product: CASSAGTGHGYTF. This chain connects TRBV9 to TRBJ1-2; TRBD1 aligns across 9 bases. V was pared by 3 bases and J by 6 bases, with 3 bases of the junction left unmatched. Germline CDR1 is SGDLS and CDR2 is YYNGEE. CDR3 size: 13 residues.

The chain links TRBV6-5 to TRBJ2-5, with D hard to call. Trimming removed 7 bases from V and 5 bases from J, with 17 bases in between. The CDR3 is 14 residues long. Per germline, CDR1 MNHEY and CDR2 SVGAGI. The CDR3 protein is CASTKVGWSETQYF. The CDR3 DNA follows: TGTGCCAGCACTAAAGTGGGGTGGTCCGAGACCCAGTACTTC.

V and J are TRBV9 and TRBJ2-3; tentatively, D is TRBD1 (6 bases). In germline, CDR1 is SGDLS, CDR2 YYNGEE. CDR3 length: 16 amino acids. Trimming removed 0 bases at V and 0 bases at J, with 11 bases between. The CDR3 here is CASSVEDRRSTDTQYF. DNA for the CDR3: TGTGCCAGCAGCGTAGAAGACAGGCGAAGCACAGATACGCAGTATTTT.

This clone was seen a few times. The chain has TRBV29-1 and TRBJ2-1, with TRBD1 matching 9 bases. Germline V gene data show CDR1 as SQVTM and CDR2 as ANQGSEA. Trimming took 3 bases from V and 3 from J; bases not matched to a gene: 6. The CDR3 contains 15 residues. This CDR3 is CSVEWTGDIYNEQFF. For the CDR3, the DNA is TGCAGCGTTGAGTGGACAGGGGATATCTACAATGAGCAGTTCTTC.

The chain joins TRBV19 to TRBJ2-7; D is uncertain. The CDR3 has 13 amino acids. V dropped 5 bases and J dropped 1 base, with 9 bases sitting between them. Germline V gives CDR1 LNHDA, CDR2 SQIVND (reference sequence). The CDR3 spells CASSALQSYEQYF. The CDR3 coding sequence is TGTGCCAGTAGTGCCCTTCAATCCTACGAGCAGTACTTC.

The V call is TRBV6-1, the J call TRBJ2-7; 8 bases are a match to TRBD2. Germline loops: CDR1 MNHNS, CDR2 SASEGT. The CDR3 sequence is 15 residues long. The trim removed 4 bases at V and 6 bases at J, leaving 11 bases unmatched. The CDR3 sequence is CASSASTSGGGEQYV. CDR3 DNA sequence: TGTGCCAGCAGTGCATCGACTTCCGGGGGGGGCGAGCAGTACGTC.

The rearrangement uses TRBV2 and TRBJ2-2; TRBD2 matches 8 bases. The CDR3 length is 15 residues. Germline values: CDR1 SNHLY, CDR2 FYNNEI. After removal of 5 bases from V and 3 bases from J, the junction contained 5 bases not matched to a gene. The CDR3 DNA is TGTGCCAGCAGTACCGACGGGGGGGACACCGGGGAGCTGTTTTTT. It yields the protein CASSTDGGDTGELFF.

The V gene is TRBV4-3, the J gene TRBJ2-1; a possible D gene is TRBD1 (5 bases). CDR1 LGHNA and CDR2 YSLEER come from the germline V gene. V was shortened by 2 bases and J by 3 bases, with 8 bases between the two germline ends. The CDR3 loop spans 14 amino acids. The CDR3 sequence is CASSQRTLYNEQFF. The CDR3 nucleotides are TGCGCCAGCAGCCAAAGGACACTCTACAATGAGCAGTTCTTC.

The chain employs TRBV14 and TRBJ2-7; possibly TRBD1 for D (5 bases). The CDR3 covers 15 residues. Trimming stripped 1 base from V and 3 bases from J, with 13 bases between. The germline V gene encodes CDR1 SGHDN and CDR2 FVKESK. CDR3 sequence reads: CASSQGLRQGYEQYV. CDR3 DNA sequence: TGTGCCAGCAGCCAAGGCTTAAGGCAGGGCTACGAGCAGTACGTC.

This chain joins TRBV19 and TRBJ2-7; TRBD1 might be the D (6 bases). This CDR3 is 13 amino acids long. CDR1 LNHDA and CDR2 SQIVND come from the germline V gene (reference sequence). The ends were cut back, 4 bases at V and 3 bases at J, with 10 bases in the middle. The CDR3 loop is CASSTRDNYEQYF. CDR3 nucleotide sequence: TGTGCCAGTAGTACCCGGGACAACTACGAGCAGTACTTC.

The J gene is TRBJ1-3, the V gene TRBV28; no firm D call. The V gene lost 3 bases and the J gene lost 0 bases, with 12 bases spanning the gap. The CDR3 has 16 residues. The germline V gene encodes CDR1 MDHEN and CDR2 SYDVKM. The CDR3 DNA is TGTGCCAGCAGTTTGTACGCATCGAGCTCTGGAAACACCATATATTTT. Its translation: CASSLYASSSGNTIYF.

The V and J genes are TRBV7-9 and TRBJ2-2; D is perhaps TRBD1 (5 bases). Trimming removed 7 bases at V and 3 bases at J, with 12 bases between. The length of the CDR3 is 14 residues. Germline CDR1 is SEHNR and CDR2 is FQNEAQ (reference sequence). The CDR3 here is CASIPDTYTGELFF. The CDR3 DNA sequence: TGTGCCAGCATCCCGGACACCTACACCGGGGAGCTGTTTTTT.

The genes are TRBV7-2 and TRBJ1-5; D is ambiguous. The CDR3 length is 16 residues. The germline CDR1 and CDR2 sequences are SGHTA and FQGNSA. Trimming shortened V by 5 bases and J by 2 bases, and 16 bases separated the two germline ends. The CDR3 DNA follows: TGTGCCAGCAGCCCGAGAGACGGATCGGGCAATCAGCCCCAGCATTTT. The encoded protein is CASSPRDGSGNQPQHF.

The chain employs TRBV4-1 and TRBJ2-3; D is unclear. The length of the CDR3 is 14 residues. Trimming removed 1 base at V and 3 bases at J, with 8 bases between. The V gene's germline CDR1 is MGHRA and CDR2 YSYEKL. DNA of the CDR3: TGCGCCAGCAGCCAAGTCTACAGTACAGATACGCAGTATTTT. It specifies CASSQVYSTDTQYF.

The chain is built from TRBV30 and TRBJ1-4; D is perhaps TRBD1 (5 bases). The CDR3 length is 13 residues. Germline V lookup: CDR1 GTSNPN, CDR2 SVGIG (reference sequence). V lost 3 bases, J lost 7 bases, and 12 bases lay in between. DNA of the CDR3: TGTGCCTGGAGCCGCGGGGGAGTTGAAAAACTGTTTTTT. Translating gives CAWSRGGVEKLFF.

Only one count was recorded for this clone. The chain uses TRBV29-1 and TRBJ1-1, with D uncertain. Trimming pared 6 bases from V and 3 bases from J, leaving 14 bases between. The CDR3 has 13 amino acids. CDR1 SQVTM and CDR2 ANQGSEA come from the germline V gene. The CDR3 DNA follows: TGCAGCGTGGACTTTTTGCGGGACACTGAAGCTTTCTTT. It translates to CSVDFLRDTEAFF.

The chain couples TRBV9 to TRBJ2-5, with 9 bases identical to TRBD1. Germline V gene data show CDR1 as SGDLS and CDR2 as YYNGEE. Trimming removed 1 base from V and 4 bases from J; junction bases left unmatched: 5. The CDR3 has 15 amino acids. Here the CDR3 reads CASSVMGQGTETQYF. The CDR3 DNA is TGTGCCAGCAGCGTAATGGGACAGGGTACAGAGACCCAGTACTTC.

The chain uses TRBV11-3 and TRBJ2-2, with D hard to call. This CDR3 is 13 amino acids long. Trimming removed 3 bases at V and 4 bases at J, with 6 bases between. Germline CDR1 reads SGHNT; CDR2 reads YENEEA. The CDR3, as DNA: TGTGCCAGCAGCTTCAGGCTCACCGGGGAGCTGTTTTTT. This codes for CASSFRLTGELFF. Full variable domain (outside the CDR3, taken from reference TRBV11-3 and TRBJ2-2): EAGVVQSPRYKIIEKKQPVAFWCNPISGHNTLYWYLQNLGQGPELLIRYENEEAVDDSQLPKDRFSAERLKGVDSTLKIQPAELGDSAVYLCASSFRLTGELFFGEGSRLTVL.

The J gene is TRBJ1-5, the V gene TRBV7-5. TRBV7-5 is designated a pseudogene. The CDR3 has 11 amino acids. CDR3 coding DNA: TGTCCCGAACCCGCGTTCAACCCCCAGCATTTT. Its translation: CPEPAFNPQHF.

The chain links TRBV6-1 to TRBJ2-7, with 7 bases lining up with TRBD2. In germline, CDR1 is MNHNS, CDR2 SASEGT. This CDR3 is 17 amino acids long. The J segment lost 2 bases and the V segment lost 2 bases, leaving 12 bases of the junction unmatched. CDR3 in amino acids: CASSEFGSLAEAYEQYF. The CDR3 DNA reads as TGTGCCAGCAGTGAATTTGGCAGTCTAGCGGAGGCCTACGAGCAGTACTTC.

The chain couples TRBV4-3 to TRBJ2-2, with 9 bases aligning to TRBD1. This CDR3 has 16 amino acids. Germline trimming cut 4 bases from V and 3 bases from J; bases unmatched to any gene: 6. CDR1 LGHNA and CDR2 YSLEER come from the germline V gene. CDR3 protein: CASSPRGQGHTGELFF. The DNA of the CDR3 is TGCGCCAGCAGCCCGCGGGGACAGGGTCACACCGGGGAGCTGTTTTTT.